Below, 11 T cell receptor beta chains from the same sample are listed, as sequenced in a study of blood T cell repertoires in COVID-19. Sequenced by immunoSEQ multiplex PCR; TCRdb stores in-frame clones only, minus some. This table holds about 70,000 clones, 89% found once. The sample taken for sequencing was peripheral blood. The source of these receptors is a man aged 60 to 69 with acute or convalescent COVID-19.

The chain has TRBV24-1 and TRBJ2-7; the D gene is possibly TRBD1 (5 bases). This CDR3 spans 13 amino acids. CDR1 is KGHDR, CDR2 SFDVKD, per germline. V dropped 2 bases and J dropped 7 bases, with 11 bases sitting between them. The DNA for the CDR3 is TGTGCCACCAGTGATTCGACAGTAGGGGAGCAGTACTTC. Protein sequence: CATSDSTVGEQYF.

V usage is TRBV6-5 and J usage is TRBJ2-7; 14 bases match TRBD2. Trimming removed 6 bases from V and 6 bases from J; junction bases left unmatched: 4. This CDR3 has 14 residues. The germline gives CDR1 MNHEY, CDR2 SVGAGI. The CDR3 reads CASRTSGGALEQYF. CDR3 sequence (DNA): TGTGCCAGCAGGACTAGCGGGGGGGCGCTCGAGCAGTACTTC.

This chain links TRBV7-2 with TRBJ2-1; D call uncertain. Germline CDR1 is SGHTA and CDR2 is FQGNSA. The V end was cut by 5 bases, the J end by 7 bases, with 18 bases between. The CDR3 length is 15 residues. The CDR3 loop is CASSLRSSATNEQFF. For the CDR3, the DNA is TGTGCCAGCAGCCTCAGGTCCTCCGCTACTAATGAGCAGTTCTTC.

The chain couples TRBV5-8 to TRBJ2-1; D ambiguous. Germline CDR1 is SGHTS and CDR2 is YDEGEE. Trimming cost V 0 bases and J 4 bases, with 8 bases left between them. This CDR3 contains 14 residues. CDR3 nucleotides: TGTGCCAGCAGCTTGGGCAGAATTTACAATGAGCAGTTCTTC. Translated: CASSLGRIYNEQFF.

The chain joins TRBV6-5 to TRBJ2-2; D is ambiguous. Germline V gene lookup returns CDR1 MNHEY and CDR2 SVGAGI. V was pared by 7 bases and J by 1 base, with 4 bases between. This CDR3 spans 12 amino acids. This chain's CDR3 is CASTLNTGELFF. Written as DNA, the CDR3 is TGTGCCAGCACCTTGAACACCGGGGAGCTGTTTTTT.

The V and J genes are TRBV19 and TRBJ1-1; unclear D gene. This CDR3 region has 15 residues. CDR1 is LNHDA and CDR2 is SQIVND in the germline V gene (reference sequence). V was shortened by 3 bases and J by 4 bases, with 15 bases between the two germline ends. The CDR3 nucleotides read TGTGCCAGTAGTATTAGGAGGGCGGGAAGCACTGAAGCTTTCTTT. This codes for CASSIRRAGSTEAFF. Combining the CDR3 with reference TRBV19 and TRBJ1-1 gives the whole variable domain DGGITQSPKYLFRKEGQNVTLSCEQNLNHDAMYWYRQDPGQGLRLIYYSQIVNDFQKGDIAEGYSVSREKKESFPLTVTSAQKNPTAFYLCASSIRRAGSTEAFFGQGTRLTVV.

The CDR3 here is CASSLAPPDTQYF. The CDR3 coding sequence is TGTGCCAGCAGCTTGGCCCCCCCAGATACGCAGTATTTT. The chain employs TRBV11-2 and TRBJ2-3; D not certain. CDR1 is SGHAT, CDR2 FQNNGV, per germline. V lost 3 bases and J lost 4, with 8 bases in between. The CDR3 runs to 13 residues.

This chain joins TRBV29-1 and TRBJ1-2; 9 bases are a match to TRBD1. The CDR3 runs to 17 residues. Germline V lookup: CDR1 SQVTM, CDR2 ANQGSEA. Trimming cost V 3 bases and J 7 bases; bases outside gene matches: 18. CDR3 in amino acids: CSVEEGQGVIVERGYTF. DNA for the CDR3: TGCAGCGTTGAGGAGGGACAGGGAGTAATAGTGGAACGTGGCTACACCTTC.

V usage is TRBV19 and J usage is TRBJ2-6, with a tentative D call TRBD1 (6 bases). Trimming shortened V by 6 bases and J by 3 bases, and 12 bases separated the two germline ends. This CDR3 region has 15 residues. Germline V gene sequence: CDR1 LNHDA, CDR2 SQIVND (reference sequence). The CDR3 DNA reads TGTGCCAGTAGGCGACAGGTTTATGGGGCCAACGTCCTGACTTTC. It specifies CASRRQVYGANVLTF.

This chain links TRBV14 with TRBJ2-3; 8 bases fit TRBD2. V shed 6 bases and J 0 bases; nucleotides not matched to a gene: 5. CDR1 and CDR2 from the germline V gene are SGHDN and FVKESK. CDR3 length equals 15 residues. CDR3 in DNA: TGTGCCAGCAGTCGGGGGGGGGCCAGCACAGATACGCAGTATTTT. Its protein is CASSRGGASTDTQYF.

The gene calls are TRBV4-1 and TRBJ1-5; D gene uncertain. V lost 4 bases and J lost 7, with 11 bases in between. There are 13 residues in the CDR3. Germline CDR1 MGHRA, CDR2 YSYEKL. As DNA, the CDR3 is TGCGCCAGCAGCCTCTCTGGTAGCCAGCCCCAGCATTTT. Translating gives CASSLSGSQPQHF.